These 29 T cell receptor beta chains originate from one sample sequenced in a study of blood T cell repertoires in COVID-19. Assay used: immunoSEQ multiplex PCR; TCRdb lists only in-frame clones, some missing. The repertoire holds about 170,000 clones, with around 86% as singletons. Specimen: peripheral blood. Receptors were obtained from a man aged 55 to 70 with COVID-19, enrolled during active disease.

This clone was detected once. J is TRBJ1-5 and V is TRBV10-3; 8 positions match TRBD1. The CDR3 has 15 amino acids. Germline V gene data show CDR1 as ENHRY and CDR2 as SYGVKD. V lost 3 bases to trimming and J lost 6 bases; unmatched junction nucleotides: 7. The CDR3: CAISEGQGRGQPQHF. CDR3 in DNA: TGTGCCATCAGTGAAGGACAGGGTCGGGGTCAGCCCCAGCATTTT.

This clone was seen more than once but under ten times. The chain recombines TRBV4-2 with TRBJ1-1, with 9 bases identical to TRBD1. Trimming cost V 3 bases and J 7 bases; bases outside gene matches: 9. The CDR3 sequence is 15 residues long. CDR1 and CDR2 (germline): LGHNA, YNFKEQ. Here the CDR3 DNA reads TGTGCCAGCAGCCAGCCGGGACAGGGTGGAGGTGAAGCTTTCTTT. It translates to CASSQPGQGGGEAFF.

The rearrangement joins TRBV6-5 to TRBJ1-2, with D hard to call. CDR3 size: 16 residues. In germline, CDR1 is MNHEY, CDR2 SVGAGI. Trimming removed 0 bases at V and 2 bases at J, with 13 bases between. CDR3 sequence reads: CASSYSTRGGNYGYTF. The CDR3, as DNA: TGTGCCAGCAGTTACTCTACCCGGGGTGGGAACTATGGCTACACCTTC.

The chain combines TRBV19 with TRBJ1-3; D ambiguous. Germline loops: CDR1 LNHDA, CDR2 SQIVND (reference sequence). Trimming removed 4 bases from V and 4 bases from J, with 8 bases in between. The CDR3 is 13 residues long. The CDR3 DNA sequence: TGTGCCAGTAGTACGACACTCGGAAACACCATATATTTT. Translation: CASSTTLGNTIYF.

The chain uses TRBV18 and TRBJ1-3; D remains ambiguous. The length of the CDR3 is 15 residues. Deletions cut 5 bases from V and 0 bases from J, with 11 bases between. Looked up from germline, CDR1 is KGHSH and CDR2 is LQKENI. Here the CDR3 reads CASSEQPNSGNTIYF. In DNA form, the CDR3 reads TGTGCCAGCTCAGAACAGCCTAACTCTGGAAACACCATATATTTT.

The chain recombines TRBV19 with TRBJ2-2; D is ambiguous. CDR1 is LNHDA, CDR2 SQIVND, per germline (reference sequence). The CDR3 loop spans 15 amino acids. Trimming took off 7 bases at V and 0 bases at J, with 12 bases between the two ends. CDR3 coding DNA: TGTGCCAGTAATGGTTTGGCAGCGAACACCGGGGAGCTGTTTTTT. Protein product: CASNGLAANTGELFF. Using reference TRBV19 and TRBJ2-2 for the parts outside the CDR3, the full variable domain is DGGITQSPKYLFRKEGQNVTLSCEQNLNHDAMYWYRQDPGQGLRLIYYSQIVNDFQKGDIAEGYSVSREKKESFPLTVTSAQKNPTAFYLCASNGLAANTGELFFGEGSRLTVL.

The chain recombines TRBV6-5 with TRBJ1-3; D not certain. Germline assignment: CDR1 MNHEY and CDR2 SVGAGI. The CDR3 has 14 amino acids. Deletions cut 5 bases from V and 1 base from J, with 9 bases between. CDR3 in amino acids: CASSNYISGNTIYF. For the CDR3, the DNA is TGTGCCAGCAGTAACTACATTTCTGGAAACACCATATATTTT.

J is TRBJ2-1 and V is TRBV11-3; 7 bases match TRBD2. Germline trimming cut 2 bases from V and 4 bases from J; bases unmatched to any gene: 5. The CDR3 is 15 amino acids. The germline CDR1 and CDR2 sequences are SGHNT and YENEEA. For the CDR3, the DNA is TGTGCCAGCAGCTTACGTCTAGCGGAATACAATGAGCAGTTCTTC. Protein sequence: CASSLRLAEYNEQFF.

The V call is TRBV7-2, the J call TRBJ2-3, with D unclear. Deletions cut 1 base from V and 6 bases from J, with 11 bases between. The V gene's germline CDR1 is SGHTA and CDR2 FQGNSA. This CDR3 is 14 amino acids long. The CDR3, as DNA: TGTGCCAGCAGCTTAGATGCCCGGGTGGATACGCAGTATTTT. This codes for CASSLDARVDTQYF.

The genes are TRBV24-1 and TRBJ2-1; maybe TRBD2 (5 bases). Germline V CDR1 and CDR2: KGHDR, SFDVKD. With 5 bases removed from V and 0 bases from J, the gap between germline ends came to 13 bases. The CDR3 is made up of 16 amino acids. CDR3 bases: TGTGCCACCAGTGCCACGAGGGCGAGCTCCTACAATGAGCAGTTCTTC. Translated: CATSATRASSYNEQFF.

The chain recombines TRBV28 with TRBJ2-7; 8 positions agree with TRBD1. CDR3 length: 15 residues. Germline V lookup: CDR1 MDHEN, CDR2 SYDVKM. Unmatched junction bases numbered 6, after V lost 5 bases and J lost 0 bases. CDR3 bases: TGTGCCAGCAGTGCAGGGGGCCATTACTCCTACGAGCAGTACTTC. This codes for CASSAGGHYSYEQYF.

The CDR3 coding sequence is TGTGCCAGCAGTGATGATGCGGGAGATGATGAGCAGTTCTTC. Translated: CASSDDAGDDEQFF. The chain has TRBV2 and TRBJ2-1; TRBD2 matches 7 bases. Germline values: CDR1 SNHLY, CDR2 FYNNEI. V dropped 3 bases and J dropped 8; count of bases not matched to a gene: 7. The CDR3 runs to 14 residues.

This CDR3 is CASSPSSDTNTIYF. DNA for the CDR3: TGTGCCAGCAGCCCATCCTCGGACACAAACACCATATATTTT. J is TRBJ1-3 and V is TRBV7-3; D is possibly TRBD1 (5 bases). Germline loops: CDR1 SGHTA, CDR2 FQGTGA. V lost 5 bases, J lost 6 bases, and 14 bases lay in between. CDR3 length equals 14 residues.

The chain employs TRBV11-3 and TRBJ2-7; unclear D gene. This CDR3 is built from 15 residues. Trimming took off 1 base at V and 4 bases at J, with 14 bases between the two ends. Per germline, CDR1 SGHNT and CDR2 YENEEA. The CDR3 bases are TGTGCCAGCAGCTTAGTGATTGCCGATGAGTACGAGCAGTACTTC. Its protein product is CASSLVIADEYEQYF. The full variable domain, with the rest looked up from reference TRBV11-3 and TRBJ2-7, is EAGVVQSPRYKIIEKKQPVAFWCNPISGHNTLYWYLQNLGQGPELLIRYENEEAVDDSQLPKDRFSAERLKGVDSTLKIQPAELGDSAVYLCASSLVIADEYEQYFGPGTRLTVT.

This sequence joins TRBV29-1 and TRBJ1-2; D gene ambiguous. V dropped 4 bases and J dropped 8 bases, with 14 bases sitting between them. Germline V gene data show CDR1 as SQVTM and CDR2 as ANQGSEA. This CDR3 contains 12 residues. CDR3 DNA: TGCAGCGTTGTGGAGCCAACGGGGGGCTACACCTTC. Amino acids: CSVVEPTGGYTF.

This rearrangement joins TRBV4-2 to TRBJ1-4; 10 bases align to TRBD1. The germline V gene has CDR1 LGHNA and CDR2 YNFKEQ. The V and J ends lost 0 bases and 13 bases, in that order; junction bases with no gene match: 11. The CDR3 covers 16 residues. In DNA, the CDR3 is TGTGCCAGCAGCCAAGATTGGGTAGGGACAGGGGATACACTGTTTTTT. It yields the protein CASSQDWVGTGDTLFF.

The chain links TRBV7-9 to TRBJ1-1; no clear D. Trimming pared 5 bases from V and 0 bases from J, leaving 10 bases between. This CDR3 contains 14 residues. Germline lookup yields CDR1 SEHNR and CDR2 FQNEAQ (reference sequence). The CDR3 DNA sequence: TGTGCCAGCAGCGCTCTAGGTGTGAACACTGAAGCTTTCTTT. Translating it yields CASSALGVNTEAFF.

CDR3 sequence: CASSLGALYGYTF. The CDR3 coding sequence is TGTGCCAGCAGCTTAGGGGCCCTCTATGGCTACACCTTC. The chain couples TRBV7-8 to TRBJ1-2; D uncertain. V was pared by 1 base and J by 4 bases, with 7 bases between. Germline V lookup: CDR1 SGHVS, CDR2 FQNEAQ. The CDR3 extends over 13 amino acids.

This clone showed up just a few times. The chain carries TRBV29-1 and TRBJ1-2; no reliable D call. Trimming removed 7 bases from V and 4 bases from J, with 13 bases in between. The length of the CDR3 is 12 residues. Per germline, CDR1 SQVTM and CDR2 ANQGSEA. The CDR3 loop reads CSAREGSYGYTF. The CDR3, as DNA: TGCAGCGCAAGGGAGGGATCCTATGGCTACACCTTC.

In DNA, the CDR3 is TGTGCCAGCAGCCTCCTATCCGGGACAGGGGGCGGCGAGCAGTACTTC. Amino acids: CASSLLSGTGGGEQYF. The V gene is TRBV11-2, the J gene TRBJ2-7, with TRBD1 matching 12 bases. Germline V gene lookup returns CDR1 SGHAT and CDR2 FQNNGV. The CDR3 extends over 16 amino acids. The V and J ends lost 5 bases and 6 bases, in that order; junction bases with no gene match: 11.

This chain links TRBV4-2 with TRBJ1-2, with a possible D match to TRBD1 (5 bases). The CDR3 has 16 residues. The V gene's germline CDR1 is LGHNA and CDR2 YNFKEQ. V gave up 1 base and J gave up 2 bases, with 14 bases separating them. This CDR3 is CASSQGGTDANYGYTF. CDR3 bases: TGTGCCAGCAGCCAAGGGGGCACAGACGCCAACTATGGCTACACCTTC.

Written as DNA, the CDR3 is TGTGCCAGCAGCCCCGGCCCGAGGGGAGGTGAAAAACTGTTTTTT. It yields the protein CASSPGPRGGEKLFF. The V gene is TRBV6-2 or TRBV6-3, the J gene TRBJ1-4; D may be TRBD1 (5 bases). Germline V lookup: CDR1 MNHEY, CDR2 SVGEGT. The CDR3 totals 15 residues. V was shortened by 6 bases and J by 7 bases, with 18 bases between the two germline ends.

The rearrangement joins TRBV30 to TRBJ2-1; tentatively, D is TRBD1 (7 bases). CDR1 and CDR2 from the germline V gene are GTSNPN and SVGIG (reference sequence). V lost 5 bases and J lost 1, with 12 bases in between. This CDR3 has 14 residues. CDR3 DNA sequence: TGTGCCTGGGGCAGGGGGGCTTCCTACAATGAGCAGTTCTTC. It is translated as CAWGRGASYNEQFF.

V gene TRBV7-2 combines with J gene TRBJ2-3; D gene ambiguous. There are 17 residues in the CDR3. Per the germline V gene, CDR1 is SGHTA and CDR2 is FQGNSA. V lost 0 bases to trimming and J lost 6 bases, with 19 bases between them. The CDR3 protein is CASSLALSPRSRDTQYF. The CDR3, as DNA: TGTGCCAGCAGCTTAGCGCTCAGCCCCCGGAGTCGTGATACGCAGTATTTT.

V gene TRBV7-2 combines with J gene TRBJ2-7; possibly TRBD1 for D (6 bases). The CDR3 runs 14 residues. Trimming left V 5 bases short and J 1 base short, with 12 bases between. Germline lookup yields CDR1 SGHTA and CDR2 FQGNSA. The CDR3 loop reads CASSRNRVSYEQYF. CDR3 in DNA: TGTGCCAGCAGCCGTAACAGGGTTTCCTACGAGCAGTACTTC.

This clone was seen ten or more times. This chain connects TRBV5-6 to TRBJ2-7, with D uncertain. The CDR3 runs 15 residues. Germline V CDR1 and CDR2: SGHDT, YYEEEE. Trimming took off 0 bases at V and 6 bases at J, with 16 bases between the two ends. In nucleotides, the CDR3 is TGTGCCAGCAGCTTGGGGTCAGCGTCAGCCTCCGAGCAGTACTTC. It specifies CASSLGSASASEQYF.

DNA of the CDR3: TGCGCCAGCAGCGTACAACCGCCGGGACTAGCGGGGCTCGGGGAGCTGTTTTTT. Translated: CASSVQPPGLAGLGELFF. The J gene is TRBJ2-2, the V gene TRBV10-2, with 13 bases that match TRBD2. Germline V gene sequence: CDR1 WSHSY, CDR2 SAAADI. The trim removed 6 bases at V and 7 bases at J, leaving 14 bases unmatched. The CDR3 is 18 amino acids.

The chain has TRBV5-1 and TRBJ2-5, with TRBD2 matching 8 bases. The CDR3 covers 14 residues. V was clipped by 0 bases and J by 5 bases; unmatched bases: 3. Germline CDR1 reads SGHRS; CDR2 reads YFSETQ. The CDR3 DNA follows: TGCGCCAGCAGCTTGGCGGGGGGGCCGGAGACCCAGTACTTC. Encoded protein: CASSLAGGPETQYF.

The rearrangement joins TRBV14 to TRBJ2-7; maybe TRBD2 (7 bases). Germline CDR1 and CDR2: SGHDN and FVKESK. Trimming cost V 1 base and J 8 bases, with 15 bases left between them. The CDR3 length is 14 residues. CDR3 nucleotides: TGTGCCAGCAGCCAAGGTGGTCGCGGGGGCAAGCAGTACTTC. This translates into CASSQGGRGGKQYF.